This T cell receptor beta chain was identified during a study of shared clonotypes between healthy human individuals (dated by TCRdb to between 2020 and 2021). The study in broad terms: A couple of women and a few men aged 18 to 49 years were included in the cohort. To estimate repertoire size and how much clonotypes are shared between individuals, the study performed deep sequencing of blood TCR repertoires from a few healthy adults. Libraries were prepared and TCR repertoires were sequenced by different laboratories using diverse techniques, in order to increase sequencing depth and limit assay-specific biases. For each donor, CD4 naive and CD4 memory were each run on three plates, CD8 naive on two plates, and CD8 memory on one plate. Between about 0.8 and 9.5 billion PBMCs per donor were obtained by leukapheresis.

Overall study outcomes, separate from this receptor: Rarefaction of sorted-subset datasets indicated incomplete sequencing despite the large sequencing depth. Higher generation probabilities were observed for clonotypes shared by all four sorted-subset donors than for non-shared clonotypes. Estimated clonotype richness was generally larger for naive than for memory subsets. Around 5.4% of naive CD4, approximately 3.7% of naive CD8, roughly 2.4% of memory CD4, and 0.4% of memory CD8 clonotypes were shared across a few donors. Based on pairwise subsampling, the degree of clonotype sharing among donors was expected to be affected by sequencing depth. Sampling was limited to blood, and TCR repertoires in tissue likely differ from TCR repertoires in blood. Because the study included only a small number of donors, the genetic and exposure-history diversity represented was limited.

Details on this clone: The target of this receptor is not known. Per-nucleotide qualities are absent, and no much larger clonotype sits a single base away.

The germline V gene supplies CDR1 SNHLY and CDR2 FYNNEI. The CDR3 numbers 14 residues from cysteine through phenylalanine. Only the CDR3 region is kept as DNA, spanning 42 bases read in frame from base 1. V lost 1 base and J lost 9 bases; the stretch between them is 13 bases long. The donors were healthy, HIV-negative adults with no recently reported acute infections or vaccinations. Every donor was a Caucasian adult living in Nashville, Tennessee, USA. CD4+ T cells were enriched by magnetic negative selection; naive cells were then positively selected on CD45RA, and the negative fraction formed the memory subset. Blood was collected by leukapheresis, and PBMCs were isolated by Ficoll-Histopaque density gradient centrifugation and then cryopreserved in liquid nitrogen vapor phase. Purity and quantity of every magnetically sorted T cell population were checked by analytical flow cytometry. Genomic DNA was isolated from every sorted fraction and measured by UV absorbance on a Nanodrop 2000c.

Using the deep immunoSEQ assay, TCR CDR3 regions were amplified from genomic DNA by multiplex PCR. Extracted genomic DNA from each cell subset was spread evenly across all wells of several immunoSEQ 96-well plates, with each plate serving as a replicate. For sorted subsets, 150 to 250 ng genomic DNA, equal to some 28,000 T cell genomes, was loaded into each replicate PCR. Purified libraries were quantified with a Qubit 3.0 fluorometer, sized on a Bioanalyzer 2100, and re-quantified with the KAPA Library Quantification kit. Each immunoSEQ 96-well plate was sequenced on its own single-read 150-cycle Illumina NextSeq 550 flow cell. In the authors' own workflow: Because only junctional sequences without quality scores were contained in the immunoSEQ output, filtering matching that applied to full-length reads could not be performed. Sequences were annotated with PyIR, a Python wrapper for IgBLAST v1.9, and V/J genes and CDR3 were assigned using IMGT germline references. Reads with weak V/J assignments (E-value above 1e-6), missing CDR3, stop codons, out-of-frame junctions, or ambiguous translated residues were removed. V3J clonotypes were defined as sequences sharing the same inferred V gene, J gene, and CDR3 amino acid sequence. The percentage overlap between two repertoires was calculated by dividing the number of shared unique clonotypes by the size of the smaller repertoire. Repertoire richness was assessed with RTK rarefaction, the Chao1 estimator, and Recon v2.1 estimates of unobserved clonotypes. For all TCRbeta clonotypes obtained by the gDNA method from several donors, generation probabilities were computed with OLGA. TCRdb obtained this table from immuneACCESS and retained in-frame rearrangements with V and J assigned. These tables miss some clones; where compared with another copy, unresolved V genes account for less than half of the shortfall, and the remainder is unexplained. V, J and clone size reflect that table, while D and trimming were determined from the DNA. The sample records about 1.1 million clones, around 78% of which are singletons. Approximately 0.5% of the sample is held by the ten biggest clonotypes.

The sequenced sample was memory CD4+ T cells from PBMCs. Interpreted using the paper, the cell subset or site label stands for: CD45RA-negative fraction. This clonotype was sampled from a man between 18 and 29 years old in good health. Some clones in this sample may be carry-over from other donors' samples. The V and J genes are TRBV2 and TRBJ1-5, with the D gene too uncertain to name. The CDR3 is CASSEGQRGRPQHF. Read as DNA, the sequence is TGTGCCAGCAGTGAAGGGCAGAGAGGAAGGCCCCAGCATTTT.